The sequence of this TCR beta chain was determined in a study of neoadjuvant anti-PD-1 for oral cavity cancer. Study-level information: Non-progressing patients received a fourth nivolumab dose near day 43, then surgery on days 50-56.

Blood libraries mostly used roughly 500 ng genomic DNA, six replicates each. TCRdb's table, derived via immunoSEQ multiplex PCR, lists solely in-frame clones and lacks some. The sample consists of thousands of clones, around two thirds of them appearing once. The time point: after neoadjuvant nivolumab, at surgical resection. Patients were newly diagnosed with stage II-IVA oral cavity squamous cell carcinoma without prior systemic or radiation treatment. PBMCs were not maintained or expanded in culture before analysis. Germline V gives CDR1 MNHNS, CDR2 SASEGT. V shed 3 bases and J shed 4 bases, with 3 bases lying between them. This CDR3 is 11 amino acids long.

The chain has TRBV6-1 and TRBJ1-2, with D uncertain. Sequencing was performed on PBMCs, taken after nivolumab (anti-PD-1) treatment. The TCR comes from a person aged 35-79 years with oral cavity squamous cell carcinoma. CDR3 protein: CASSDTYGYTF. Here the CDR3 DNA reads TGTGCCAGCAGTGACACCTATGGCTACACCTTC.